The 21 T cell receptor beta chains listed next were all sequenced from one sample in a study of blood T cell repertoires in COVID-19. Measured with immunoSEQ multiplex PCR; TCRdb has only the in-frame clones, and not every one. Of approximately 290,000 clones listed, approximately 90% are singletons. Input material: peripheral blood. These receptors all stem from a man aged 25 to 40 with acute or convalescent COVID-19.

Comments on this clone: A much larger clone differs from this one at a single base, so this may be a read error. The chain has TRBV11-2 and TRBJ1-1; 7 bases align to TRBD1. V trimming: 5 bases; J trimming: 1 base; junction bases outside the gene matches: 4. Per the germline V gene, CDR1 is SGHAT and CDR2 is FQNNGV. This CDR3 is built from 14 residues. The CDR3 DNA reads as TGTGCCAGCAGCCCGGGACAGTCGAACACTGAAGCTTTCTTT. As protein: CASSPGQSNTEAFF. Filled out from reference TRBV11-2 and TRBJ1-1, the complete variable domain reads EAGVAQSPRYKIIEKRQSVAFWCNPISGHATLYWYQQILGQGPKLLIQFQNNGVVDDSQLPKDRFSAERLKGVDSTLKIQPAKLEDSAVYLCASSPGQSNTEAFFGQGTRLTVV.

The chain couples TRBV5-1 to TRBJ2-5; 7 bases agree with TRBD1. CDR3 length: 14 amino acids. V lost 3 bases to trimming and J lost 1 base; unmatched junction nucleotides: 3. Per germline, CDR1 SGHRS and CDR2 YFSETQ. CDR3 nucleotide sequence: TGCGCCAGCAGCTCGGGGACAGTCCAAGAGACCCAGTACTTC. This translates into CASSSGTVQETQYF.

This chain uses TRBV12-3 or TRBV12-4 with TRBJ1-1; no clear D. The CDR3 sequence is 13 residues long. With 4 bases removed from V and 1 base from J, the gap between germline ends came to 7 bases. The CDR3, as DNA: TGTGCCAGCAGTTACAGTAGGAACACTGAAGCTTTCTTT. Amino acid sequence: CASSYSRNTEAFF.

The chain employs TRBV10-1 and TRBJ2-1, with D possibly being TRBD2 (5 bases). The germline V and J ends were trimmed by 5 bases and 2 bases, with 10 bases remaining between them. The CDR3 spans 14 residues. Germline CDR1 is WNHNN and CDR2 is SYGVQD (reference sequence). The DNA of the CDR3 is TGCGCCAGCAGTTTGCCGGGAACCTACAATGAGCAGTTCTTC. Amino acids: CASSLPGTYNEQFF.

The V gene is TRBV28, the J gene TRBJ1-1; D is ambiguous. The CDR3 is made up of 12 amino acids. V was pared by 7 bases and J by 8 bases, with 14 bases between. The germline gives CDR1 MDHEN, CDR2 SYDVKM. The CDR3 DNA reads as TGTGCCAGCACGGGGATTCTACGAGAAGCTTTCTTT. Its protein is CASTGILREAFF.

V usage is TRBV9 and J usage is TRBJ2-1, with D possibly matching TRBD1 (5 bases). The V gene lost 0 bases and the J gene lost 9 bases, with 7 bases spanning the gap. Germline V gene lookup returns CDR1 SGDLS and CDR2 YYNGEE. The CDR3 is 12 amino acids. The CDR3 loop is CASSVGGGEQFF. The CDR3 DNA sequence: TGTGCCAGCAGCGTAGGGGGCGGTGAGCAGTTCTTC. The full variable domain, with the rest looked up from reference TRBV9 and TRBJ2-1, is DSGVTQTPKHLITATGQRVTLRCSPRSGDLSVYWYQQSLDQGLQFLIQYYNGEERAKGNILERFSAQQFPDLHSELNLSSLELGDSALYFCASSVGGGEQFFGPGTRLTVL.

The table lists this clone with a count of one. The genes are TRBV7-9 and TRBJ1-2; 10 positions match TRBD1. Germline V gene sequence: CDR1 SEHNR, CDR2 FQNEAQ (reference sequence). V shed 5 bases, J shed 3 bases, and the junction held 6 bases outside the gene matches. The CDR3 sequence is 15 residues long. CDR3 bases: TGTGCCAGCAGCACTAAGACAGGGGGCTACTATGGCTACACCTTC. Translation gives CASSTKTGGYYGYTF.

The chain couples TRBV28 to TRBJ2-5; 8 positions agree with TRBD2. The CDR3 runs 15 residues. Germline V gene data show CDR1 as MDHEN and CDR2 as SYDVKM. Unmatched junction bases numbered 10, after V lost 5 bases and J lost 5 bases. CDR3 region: CASSLPGLGRETQYF. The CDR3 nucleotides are TGTGCCAGCAGTCTGCCGGGACTAGGGAGGGAGACCCAGTACTTC.

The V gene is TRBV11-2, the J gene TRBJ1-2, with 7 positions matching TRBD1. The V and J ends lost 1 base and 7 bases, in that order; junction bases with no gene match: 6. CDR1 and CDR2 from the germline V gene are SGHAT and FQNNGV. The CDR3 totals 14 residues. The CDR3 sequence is CASSLVGGAFGYTF. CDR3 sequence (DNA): TGTGCCAGCAGCTTAGTAGGGGGCGCCTTTGGCTACACCTTC.

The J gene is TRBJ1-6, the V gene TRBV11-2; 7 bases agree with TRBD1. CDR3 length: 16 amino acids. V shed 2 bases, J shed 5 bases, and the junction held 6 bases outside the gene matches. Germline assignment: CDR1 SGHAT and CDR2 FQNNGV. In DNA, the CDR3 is TGTGCCAGCAGCTTAAGGAGGGGGCAGGATAATTCACCCCTCCACTTT. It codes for CASSLRRGQDNSPLHF.

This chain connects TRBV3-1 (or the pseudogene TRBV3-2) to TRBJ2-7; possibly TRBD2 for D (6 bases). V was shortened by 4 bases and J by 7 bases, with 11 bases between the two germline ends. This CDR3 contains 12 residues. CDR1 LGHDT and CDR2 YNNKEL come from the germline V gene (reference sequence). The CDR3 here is CASSPEGREQYF. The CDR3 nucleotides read TGTGCCAGCAGCCCGGAGGGGAGGGAGCAGTACTTC.

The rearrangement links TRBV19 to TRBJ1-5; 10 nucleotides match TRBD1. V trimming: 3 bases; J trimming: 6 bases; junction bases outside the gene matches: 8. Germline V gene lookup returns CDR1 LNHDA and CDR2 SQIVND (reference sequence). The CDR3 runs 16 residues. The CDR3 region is CASSILGTGASQPQHF. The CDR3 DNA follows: TGTGCCAGTAGTATTCTCGGGACAGGGGCGAGTCAGCCCCAGCATTTT.

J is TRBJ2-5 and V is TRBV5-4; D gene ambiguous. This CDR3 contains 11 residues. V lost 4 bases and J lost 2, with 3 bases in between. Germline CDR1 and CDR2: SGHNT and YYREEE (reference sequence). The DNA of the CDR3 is TGTGCCAGCAGCCATCAAGAGACCCAGTACTTC. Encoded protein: CASSHQETQYF.

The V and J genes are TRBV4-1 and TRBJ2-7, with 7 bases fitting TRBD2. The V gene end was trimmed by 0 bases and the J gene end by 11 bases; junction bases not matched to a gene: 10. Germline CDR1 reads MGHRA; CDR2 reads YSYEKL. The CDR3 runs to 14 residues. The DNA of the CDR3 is TGCGCCAGCAGCCAAGATCCAACAGCGGGGAGGGAGTACTTC. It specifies CASSQDPTAGREYF.

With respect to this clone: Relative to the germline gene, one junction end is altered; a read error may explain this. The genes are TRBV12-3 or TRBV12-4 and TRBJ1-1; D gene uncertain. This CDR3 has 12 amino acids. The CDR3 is CASSLLNNEAFF. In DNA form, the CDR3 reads TGTGCCAGCAGTTTGTTAAACAATGAAGCTTTCTTT.

The CDR3 loop is CASSDHGNQPQHF. CDR3 sequence (DNA): TGTGCCAGCAGTGATCACGGTAATCAGCCCCAGCATTTT. The V gene is TRBV6-6, the J gene TRBJ1-5; unclear D gene. Germline V gives CDR1 MNHNY, CDR2 SVGAGI (reference sequence). This CDR3 region has 13 residues. V gave up 5 bases and J gave up 4 bases, with 9 bases separating them.

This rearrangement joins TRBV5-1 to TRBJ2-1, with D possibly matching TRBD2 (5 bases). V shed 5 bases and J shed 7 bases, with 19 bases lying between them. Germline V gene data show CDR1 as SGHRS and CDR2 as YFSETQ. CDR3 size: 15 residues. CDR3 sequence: CASRQSPGTLNEQFF. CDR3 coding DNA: TGCGCCAGCAGACAATCGCCGGGAACTCTGAATGAGCAGTTCTTC.

The CDR3 bases are TGTGCCAGCAGCTTAGGTCTAGCGGTTAACAATGAGCAGTTCTTC. It encodes CASSLGLAVNNEQFF. The chain has TRBV7-3 and TRBJ2-1; 7 nucleotides line up with TRBD2. Germline CDR1 SGHTA, CDR2 FQGTGA. Losses at the gene ends were 2 bases for V and 5 bases for J; bases not matched to a gene: 6. The CDR3 spans 15 residues.

The CDR3 region has the DNA TGCAGTGCTAGTGGGGGGGTGCGGCGGGAGTGCGATGAGCAGTTCTTC. It encodes CSASGGVRRECDEQFF. The chain couples TRBV20-1 to TRBJ2-1; 7 bases fit TRBD2. The CDR3 runs 16 residues. Germline-derived CDR1 and CDR2 are DFQATT and SNEGSKA (reference sequence). V dropped 3 bases and J dropped 8; count of bases not matched to a gene: 16.

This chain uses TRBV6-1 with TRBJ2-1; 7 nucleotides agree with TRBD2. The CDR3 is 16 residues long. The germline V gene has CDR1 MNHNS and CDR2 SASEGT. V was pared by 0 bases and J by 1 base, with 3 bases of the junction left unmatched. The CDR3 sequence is CASSEAGAGSYNEQFF. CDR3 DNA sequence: TGTGCCAGCAGTGAAGCGGGAGCGGGATCCTACAATGAGCAGTTCTTC.

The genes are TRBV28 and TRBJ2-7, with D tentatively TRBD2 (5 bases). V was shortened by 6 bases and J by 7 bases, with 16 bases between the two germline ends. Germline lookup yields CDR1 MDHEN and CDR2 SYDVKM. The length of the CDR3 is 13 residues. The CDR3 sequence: CASSSAPRGEQYF. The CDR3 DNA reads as TGTGCCAGCAGCTCCGCGCCTCGAGGGGAGCAGTACTTC.